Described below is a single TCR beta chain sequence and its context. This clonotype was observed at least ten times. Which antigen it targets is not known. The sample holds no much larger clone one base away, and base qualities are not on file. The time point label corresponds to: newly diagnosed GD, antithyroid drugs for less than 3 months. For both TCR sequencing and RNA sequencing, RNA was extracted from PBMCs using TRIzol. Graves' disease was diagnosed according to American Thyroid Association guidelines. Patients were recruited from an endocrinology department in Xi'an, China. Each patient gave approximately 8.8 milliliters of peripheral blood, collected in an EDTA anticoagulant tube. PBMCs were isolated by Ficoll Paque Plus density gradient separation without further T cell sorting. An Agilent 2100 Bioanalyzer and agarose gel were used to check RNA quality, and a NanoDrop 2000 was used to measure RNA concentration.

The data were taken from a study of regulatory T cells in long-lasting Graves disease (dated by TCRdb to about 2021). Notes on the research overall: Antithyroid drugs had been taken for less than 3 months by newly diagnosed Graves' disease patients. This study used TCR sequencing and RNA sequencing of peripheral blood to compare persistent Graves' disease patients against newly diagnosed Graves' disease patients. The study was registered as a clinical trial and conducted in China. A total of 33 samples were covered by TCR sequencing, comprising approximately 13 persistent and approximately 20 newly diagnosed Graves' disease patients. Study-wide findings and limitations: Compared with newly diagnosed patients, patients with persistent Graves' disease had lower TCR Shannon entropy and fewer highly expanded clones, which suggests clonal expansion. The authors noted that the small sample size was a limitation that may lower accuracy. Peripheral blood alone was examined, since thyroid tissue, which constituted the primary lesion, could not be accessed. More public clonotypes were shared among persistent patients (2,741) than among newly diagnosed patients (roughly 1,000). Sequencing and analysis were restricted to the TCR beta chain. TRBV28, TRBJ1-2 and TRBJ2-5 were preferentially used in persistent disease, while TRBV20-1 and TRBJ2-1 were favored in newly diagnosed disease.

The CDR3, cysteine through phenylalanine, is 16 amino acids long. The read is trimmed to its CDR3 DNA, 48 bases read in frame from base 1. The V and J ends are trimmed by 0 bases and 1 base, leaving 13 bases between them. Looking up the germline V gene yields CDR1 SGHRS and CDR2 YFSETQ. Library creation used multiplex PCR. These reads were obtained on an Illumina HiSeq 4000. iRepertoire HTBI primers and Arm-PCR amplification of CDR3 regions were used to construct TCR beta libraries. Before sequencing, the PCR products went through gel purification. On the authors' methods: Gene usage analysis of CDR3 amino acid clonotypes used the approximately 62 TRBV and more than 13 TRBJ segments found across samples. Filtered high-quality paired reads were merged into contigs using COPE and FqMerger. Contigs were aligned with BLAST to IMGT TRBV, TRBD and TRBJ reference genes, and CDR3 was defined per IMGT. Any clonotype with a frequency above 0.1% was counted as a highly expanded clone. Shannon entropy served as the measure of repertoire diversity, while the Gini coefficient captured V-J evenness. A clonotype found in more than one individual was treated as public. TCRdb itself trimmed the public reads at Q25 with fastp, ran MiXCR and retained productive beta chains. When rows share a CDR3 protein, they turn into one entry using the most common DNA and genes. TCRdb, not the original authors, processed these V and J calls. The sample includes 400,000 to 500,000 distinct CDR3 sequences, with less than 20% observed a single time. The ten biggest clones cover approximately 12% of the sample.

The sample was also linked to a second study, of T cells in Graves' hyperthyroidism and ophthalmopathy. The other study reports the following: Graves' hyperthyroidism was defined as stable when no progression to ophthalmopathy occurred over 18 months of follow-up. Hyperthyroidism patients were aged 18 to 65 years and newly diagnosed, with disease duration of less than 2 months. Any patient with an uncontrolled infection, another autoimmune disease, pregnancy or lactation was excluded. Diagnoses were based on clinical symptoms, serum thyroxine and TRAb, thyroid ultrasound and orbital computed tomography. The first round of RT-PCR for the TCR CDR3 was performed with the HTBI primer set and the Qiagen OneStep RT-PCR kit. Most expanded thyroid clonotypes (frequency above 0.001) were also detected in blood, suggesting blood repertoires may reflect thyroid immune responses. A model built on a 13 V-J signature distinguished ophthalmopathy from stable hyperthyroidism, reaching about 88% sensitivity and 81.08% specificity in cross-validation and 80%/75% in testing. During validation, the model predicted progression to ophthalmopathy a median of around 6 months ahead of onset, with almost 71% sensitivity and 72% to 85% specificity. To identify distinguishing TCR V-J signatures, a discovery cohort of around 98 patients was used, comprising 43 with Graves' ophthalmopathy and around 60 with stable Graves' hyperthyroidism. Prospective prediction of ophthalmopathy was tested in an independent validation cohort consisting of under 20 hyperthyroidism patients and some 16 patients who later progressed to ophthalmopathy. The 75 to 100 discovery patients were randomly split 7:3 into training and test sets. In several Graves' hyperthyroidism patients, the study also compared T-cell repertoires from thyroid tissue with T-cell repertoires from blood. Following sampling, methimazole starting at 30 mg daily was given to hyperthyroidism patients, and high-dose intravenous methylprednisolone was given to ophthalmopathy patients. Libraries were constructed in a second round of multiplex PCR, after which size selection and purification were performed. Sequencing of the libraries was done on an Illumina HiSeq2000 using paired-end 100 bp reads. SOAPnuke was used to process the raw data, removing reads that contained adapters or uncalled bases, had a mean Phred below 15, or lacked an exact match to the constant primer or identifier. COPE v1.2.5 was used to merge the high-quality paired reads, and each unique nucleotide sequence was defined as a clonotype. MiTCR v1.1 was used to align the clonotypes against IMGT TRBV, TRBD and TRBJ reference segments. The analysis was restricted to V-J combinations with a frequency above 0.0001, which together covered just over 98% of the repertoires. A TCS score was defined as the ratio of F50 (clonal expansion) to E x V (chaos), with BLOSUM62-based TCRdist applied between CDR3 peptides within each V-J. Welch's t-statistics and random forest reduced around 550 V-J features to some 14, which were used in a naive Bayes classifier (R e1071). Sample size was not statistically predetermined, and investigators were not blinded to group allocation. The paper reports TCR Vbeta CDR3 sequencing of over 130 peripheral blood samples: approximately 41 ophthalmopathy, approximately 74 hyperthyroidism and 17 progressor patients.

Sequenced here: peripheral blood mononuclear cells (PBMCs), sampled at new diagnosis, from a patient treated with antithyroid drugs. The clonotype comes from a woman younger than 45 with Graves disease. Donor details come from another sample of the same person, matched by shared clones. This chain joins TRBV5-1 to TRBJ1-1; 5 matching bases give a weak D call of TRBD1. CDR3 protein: CASSLVGGLGNTEAFF. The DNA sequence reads TGCGCCAGCAGCTTGGTTGGGGGATTGGGGAACACTGAAGCTTTCTTT.